This note documents a single TCR beta chain sequence. In this sample, this clone turned up once. It lacks a known antigen. The input lacks base qualities; no much larger clone sits a single base away. Explained via the paper, the time point label denotes: baseline before first vaccination. Samples from vaccinated people were obtained from the UK trials COV001 and COV002, which included a single-blind randomized controlled phase 2/3 trial of AZD1222 (ChAdOx1 nCoV-19) in healthy adults. For TCRbeta chain sequencing, PBMC samples from trial participants were taken at day 0 and at day 28 after the second dose. The CDR3 regions of human TCRbeta chains were subjected to immunosequencing. In the original analysis: TCRs in the repertoires were compared against a reference library of SARS-CoV-2-specific TCRs that had been generated with the MIRA antigen-specificity platform. Breadth was defined as the fraction of unique TCRs that were SARS-CoV-2-associated. Depth was defined as the fraction of total T cells that were SARS-CoV-2-associated. Using the MIRA data, every spike-specific TCR was mapped to the spike region that the TCR reacted to and assigned to either a CD4 or a CD8 class. Log10-transformed breadth and depth values were compared by one-way ANOVA with Sidak's multiple comparisons tests. TCRdb provides this immuneACCESS table in a form limited to in-frame rearrangements. Some clones are lacking; in checked studies, under half of them reflect an unresolved V gene, and why the rest are absent is not known. That table is the source of V, J and clone size, and D and trimming were worked out from the DNA. The sample table holds 120,000 to 150,000 clones, of which under 95% were seen once. The ten largest clonotypes hold 4% to 6% of the sample.

V lost 3 bases and J lost 3 bases; the stretch between them is 21 bases long. Measured from the cysteine to the phenylalanine, the CDR3 is 18 residues long. CDR3 DNA is the only sequence kept; it has 54 bases, read in frame from the first base. The germline V gene sets CDR1 to SGHAT and CDR2 to FQNNGV. This entry comes from a study of T cell responses to AZD1222 COVID-19 vaccine (TCRdb year 2021). Turning to the overall study: AZD1222 recipients with second doses at about 4 weeks or about 12 weeks were pooled, because spike-specific TCR depth and breadth did not differ between schedules. Trial participants were enrolled by age into subgroups of 18-55, 56-69 and 70-plus years, and approximately 150, 30 and 60 TCR-sequenced participants, respectively, were included in these subgroups. TCR sequencing was performed for 230 to 250 trial participants, of whom some 200 were given two doses of AZD1222 and around 25 were given two doses of MenACWY control vaccine. Summary of the overall study and its limitations: No day 14 peak-response samples were available, so repertoires were characterized only after the peak T cell response. A significant rise in spike-specific TCR breadth and depth was observed after two AZD1222 doses relative to day 0 and relative to MenACWY recipients. CD4 TCRs associated with the vaccine covered the entire spike protein, and the dominant responses were in regions 160-218 and 743-854. The 56-69-year group was small, and its depth increase did not reach significance, likely because of low power. Reportedly, almost half of the unique spike-specific TCRs recognized epitopes lying outside the regions that are mutated in the B.1.351 and B.1.1.7 variants. Conclusions about previously exposed vaccinees are limited because only six or seven AZD1222 recipients were SARS-CoV-2 seropositive at baseline. Participants were mostly white British and included more females than males, and it was suggested by the authors that clonal diversity may have been underestimated.

The V and J segments used are TRBV11-2 and TRBJ2-1; the D element could tentatively be TRBD1 or TRBD2, as 6 bases agree for each. Sequenced material: peripheral blood, taken on day 0 of AZD1222 vaccination. The receptor's source is an adult in good health. CDR3 region: CASSFSLDGGRFYNEQFF. The nucleotides are TGTGCCAGCAGCTTCAGCCTCGACGGGGGCCGGTTCTACAATGAGCAGTTCTTC.